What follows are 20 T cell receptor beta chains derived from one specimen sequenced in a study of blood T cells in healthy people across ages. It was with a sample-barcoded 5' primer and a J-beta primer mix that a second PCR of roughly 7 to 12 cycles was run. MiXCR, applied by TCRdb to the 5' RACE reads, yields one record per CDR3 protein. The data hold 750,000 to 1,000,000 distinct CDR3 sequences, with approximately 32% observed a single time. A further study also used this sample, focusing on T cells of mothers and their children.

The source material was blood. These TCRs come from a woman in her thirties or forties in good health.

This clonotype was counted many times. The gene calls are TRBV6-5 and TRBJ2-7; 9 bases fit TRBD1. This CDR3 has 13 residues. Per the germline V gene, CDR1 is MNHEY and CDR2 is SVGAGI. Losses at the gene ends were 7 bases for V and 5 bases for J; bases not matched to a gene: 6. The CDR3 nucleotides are TGTGCCAGCAAAGGACAGGGGACTCACGAGCAGTACTTC. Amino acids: CASKGQGTHEQYF.

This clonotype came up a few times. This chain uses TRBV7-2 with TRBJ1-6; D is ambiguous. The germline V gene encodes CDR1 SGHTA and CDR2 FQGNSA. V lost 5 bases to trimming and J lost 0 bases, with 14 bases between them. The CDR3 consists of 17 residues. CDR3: CASSPRGKSSYNSPLHF. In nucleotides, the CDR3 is TGTGCCAGCAGCCCCCGCGGGAAGAGCTCCTATAATTCACCCCTCCACTTT.

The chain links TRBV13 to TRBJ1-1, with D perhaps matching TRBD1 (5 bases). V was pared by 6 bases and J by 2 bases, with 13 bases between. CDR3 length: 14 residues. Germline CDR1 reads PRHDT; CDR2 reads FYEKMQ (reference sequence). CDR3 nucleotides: TGTGCCAGCAGATACGACAGATACAACACTGAAGCTTTCTTT. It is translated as CASRYDRYNTEAFF.

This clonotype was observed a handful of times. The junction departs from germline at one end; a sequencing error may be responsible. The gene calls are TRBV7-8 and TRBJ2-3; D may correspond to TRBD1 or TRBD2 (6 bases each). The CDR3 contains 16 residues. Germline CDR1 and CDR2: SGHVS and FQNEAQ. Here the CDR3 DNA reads TGTGCCAGCAGCTTGGGGGCGGGGACTGGCACAGATGCGCAGTATTTT. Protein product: CASSLGAGTGTDAQYF.

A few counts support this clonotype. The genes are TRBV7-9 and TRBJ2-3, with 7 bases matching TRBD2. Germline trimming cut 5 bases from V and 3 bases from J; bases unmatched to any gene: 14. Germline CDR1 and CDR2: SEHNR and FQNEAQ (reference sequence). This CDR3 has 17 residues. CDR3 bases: TGTGCCAGCAGCCCCGGTCAGGCCGGGGGGAGGACAGATACGCAGTATTTT. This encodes CASSPGQAGGRTDTQYF. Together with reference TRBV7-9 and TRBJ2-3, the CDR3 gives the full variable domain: DTGVSQNPRHKITKRGQNVTFRCDPISEHNRLYWYRQTLGQGPEFLTYFQNEAQLEKSRLLSDRFSAERPKGSFSTLEIQRTEQGDSAMYLCASSPGQAGGRTDTQYFGPGTRLTVL.

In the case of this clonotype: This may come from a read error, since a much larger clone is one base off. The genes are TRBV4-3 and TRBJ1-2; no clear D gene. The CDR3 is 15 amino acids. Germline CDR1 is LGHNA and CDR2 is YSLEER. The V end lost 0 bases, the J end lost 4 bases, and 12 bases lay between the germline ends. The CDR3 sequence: CASSQDPSASYGYTF. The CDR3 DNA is TGCGCCAGCAGCCAAGATCCCAGCGCTAGCTATGGCTACACCTTC.

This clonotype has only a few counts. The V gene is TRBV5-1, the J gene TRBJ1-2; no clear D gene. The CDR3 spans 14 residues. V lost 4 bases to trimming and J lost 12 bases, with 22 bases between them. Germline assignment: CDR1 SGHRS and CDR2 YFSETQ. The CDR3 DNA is TGCGCCAGCAGCCTTGGGAGTACCGGGTCTTTCCACACCTTC. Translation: CASSLGSTGSFHTF. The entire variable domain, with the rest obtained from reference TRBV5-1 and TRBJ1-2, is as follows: KAGVTQTPRYLIKTRGQQVTLSCSPISGHRSVSWYQQTPGQGLQFLFEYFSETQRNKGNFPGRFSGRQFSNSRSEMNVSTLELGDSALYLCASSLGSTGSFHTFGSGTRLTVV.

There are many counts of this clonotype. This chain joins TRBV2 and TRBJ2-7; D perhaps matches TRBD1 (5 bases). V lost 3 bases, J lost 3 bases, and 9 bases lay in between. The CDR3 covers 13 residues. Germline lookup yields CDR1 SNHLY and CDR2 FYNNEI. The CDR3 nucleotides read TGTGCCAGCAGTGAGGACATCTACTACGAGCAGTACTTC. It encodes CASSEDIYYEQYF.

CDR3 protein: CASSTQPGETQYF. For the CDR3, the DNA is TGCGCCAGCAGCACGCAGCCCGGAGAGACCCAGTACTTC. The chain uses TRBV5-1 and TRBJ2-5, with unresolved D. The CDR3 loop spans 13 amino acids. V was clipped by 4 bases and J by 4 bases, with 11 bases between them. CDR1 is SGHRS and CDR2 is YFSETQ in the germline V gene.

CDR3 in amino acids: CASSGDRSNFVGNEQFF. The CDR3 DNA reads as TGTGCCAGCAGTGGAGACAGGAGTAATTTCGTTGGGAATGAGCAGTTCTTC. J is TRBJ2-1 and V is TRBV2; perhaps TRBD1 as D (6 bases). The germline V and J ends were trimmed by 4 bases and 7 bases, with 23 bases remaining between them. The CDR3 consists of 17 residues. CDR1 and CDR2 from the germline V gene are SNHLY and FYNNEI.

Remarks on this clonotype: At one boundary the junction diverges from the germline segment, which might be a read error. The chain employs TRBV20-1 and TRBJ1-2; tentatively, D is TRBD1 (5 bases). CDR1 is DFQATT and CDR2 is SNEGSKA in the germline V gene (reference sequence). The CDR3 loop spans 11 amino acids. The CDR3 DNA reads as TGCAGCGCACCCCCACGGGGGGAAGAAGGATTC. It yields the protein CSAPPRGEEGF.

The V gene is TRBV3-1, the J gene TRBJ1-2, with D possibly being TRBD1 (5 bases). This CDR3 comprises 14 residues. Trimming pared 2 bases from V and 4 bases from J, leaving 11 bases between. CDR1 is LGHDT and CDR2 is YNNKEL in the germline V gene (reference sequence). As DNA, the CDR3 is TGTGCCAGCAGCCAATTCTCAGGGCGCTATGGCTACACCTTC. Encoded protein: CASSQFSGRYGYTF.

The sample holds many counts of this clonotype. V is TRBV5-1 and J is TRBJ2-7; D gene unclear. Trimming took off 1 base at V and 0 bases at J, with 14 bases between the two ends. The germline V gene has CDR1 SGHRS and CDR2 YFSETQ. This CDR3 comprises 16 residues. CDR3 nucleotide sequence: TGCGCCAGCAGCTTGACCGGAAGGGTAGACTCCTACGAGCAGTACTTC. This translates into CASSLTGRVDSYEQYF.

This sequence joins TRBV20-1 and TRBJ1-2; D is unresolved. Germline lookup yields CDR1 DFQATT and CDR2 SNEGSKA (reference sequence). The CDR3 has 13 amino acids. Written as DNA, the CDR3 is TGCAGGATAACTTCGGCCGCAGACTATGGCTACACCTTC. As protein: CRITSAADYGYTF.

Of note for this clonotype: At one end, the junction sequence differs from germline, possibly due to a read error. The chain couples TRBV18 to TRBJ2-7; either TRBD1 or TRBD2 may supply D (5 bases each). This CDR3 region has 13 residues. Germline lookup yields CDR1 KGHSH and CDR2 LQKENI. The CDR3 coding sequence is TGTGCCAGCTCACCGGGGCAGGAGGAGACCCAGCACTTC. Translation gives CASSPGQEETQHF. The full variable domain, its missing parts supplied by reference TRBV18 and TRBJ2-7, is NAGVMQNPRHLVRRRGQEARLRCSPMKGHSHVYWYRQLPEEGLKFMVYLQKENIIDESGMPKERFSAEFPKEGPSILRIQQVVRGDSAAYFCASSPGQEETQHFGPGTRLTVT.

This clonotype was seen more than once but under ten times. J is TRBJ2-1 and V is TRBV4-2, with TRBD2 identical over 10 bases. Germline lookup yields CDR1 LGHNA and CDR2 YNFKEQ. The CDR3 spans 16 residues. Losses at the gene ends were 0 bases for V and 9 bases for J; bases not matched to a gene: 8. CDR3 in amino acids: CASSQEVAGGPIEQFF. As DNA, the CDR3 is TGTGCCAGCAGCCAAGAGGTAGCGGGGGGCCCAATTGAGCAGTTCTTC.

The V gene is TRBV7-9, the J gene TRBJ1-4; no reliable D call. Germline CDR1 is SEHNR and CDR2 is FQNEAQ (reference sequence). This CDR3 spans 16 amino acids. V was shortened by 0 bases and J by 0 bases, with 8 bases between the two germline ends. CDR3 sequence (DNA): TGTGCCAGCAGCTTAGCCGACACCCCAACTAATGAAAAACTGTTTTTT. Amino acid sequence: CASSLADTPTNEKLFF. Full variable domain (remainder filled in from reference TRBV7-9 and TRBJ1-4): DTGVSQNPRHKITKRGQNVTFRCDPISEHNRLYWYRQTLGQGPEFLTYFQNEAQLEKSRLLSDRFSAERPKGSFSTLEIQRTEQGDSAMYLCASSLADTPTNEKLFFGSGTQLSVL.

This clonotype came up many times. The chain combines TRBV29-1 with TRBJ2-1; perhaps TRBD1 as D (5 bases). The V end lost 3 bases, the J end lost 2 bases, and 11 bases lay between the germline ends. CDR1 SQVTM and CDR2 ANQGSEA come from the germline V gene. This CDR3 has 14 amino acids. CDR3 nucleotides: TGCAGCGTTGATAGCAGGGAAACCTACAATGAGCAGTTCTTC. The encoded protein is CSVDSRETYNEQFF.

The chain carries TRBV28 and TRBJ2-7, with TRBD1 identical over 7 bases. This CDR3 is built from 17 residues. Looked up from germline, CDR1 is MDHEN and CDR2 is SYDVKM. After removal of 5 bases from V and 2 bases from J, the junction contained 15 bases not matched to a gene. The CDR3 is CASSQPTRRDSTYEQYF. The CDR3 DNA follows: TGTGCCAGCAGTCAACCGACCCGCAGGGACAGTACCTACGAGCAGTACTTC.

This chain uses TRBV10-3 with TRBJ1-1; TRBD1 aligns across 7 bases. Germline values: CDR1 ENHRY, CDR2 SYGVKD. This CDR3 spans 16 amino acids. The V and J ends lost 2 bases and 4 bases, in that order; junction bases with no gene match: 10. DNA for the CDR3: TGTGCCATCAGTGAGGGACAGGTCATAGGAGGCACTGAAGCTTTCTTT. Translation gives CAISEGQVIGGTEAFF.